A single sample gave rise to the 19 T cell receptor beta chains below, sequenced in a study of monozygotic twins with inflammatory bowel disease. For each CDR3 protein, TCRdb gives one entry from its re-call of the 5' RACE reads, without DNA. The sample table includes approximately 210,000 distinct CDR3 sequences. Sequencing input: blood. These receptors came from a human donor with ulcerative colitis or Crohn's disease, or a healthy co-twin of an affected twin (not recorded which).

This chain connects TRBV28 to TRBJ2-7; TCRdb picks TRBD1, but there is no DNA to check that call. The CDR3 has 13 amino acids. The V gene's germline CDR1 is MDHEN and CDR2 SYDVKM. CDR3 loop: CASTLGRDYEQYF.

The chain couples TRBV5-1 to TRBJ1-6; TCRdb calls TRBD1, which cannot be checked without DNA. This CDR3 is built from 19 residues. Germline V gene data show CDR1 as SGHRS and CDR2 as YFSETQ. The CDR3 reads CASRPQGFEKSSYNSPLHF.

This sequence joins TRBV29-1 and TRBJ1-1; the D call of TRBD1 rests on TCRdb alone, since no DNA is present to check it. There are 12 residues in the CDR3. Per the germline V gene, CDR1 is SQVTM and CDR2 is ANQGSEA. This CDR3 is CSVARGTTEAFF.

V gene TRBV15 combines with J gene TRBJ1-5; there is no DNA to check the TCRdb D call of TRBD1. This CDR3 has 19 amino acids. Germline V gene sequence: CDR1 LNHNV, CDR2 YYDKDF (reference sequence). CDR3 loop: CATSSPLGSRQNSNQPQHF. Complete variable domain (other parts from reference TRBV15 and TRBJ1-5): DAMVIQNPRYQVTQFGKPVTLSCSQTLNHNVMYWYQQKSSQAPKLLFHYYDKDFNNEADTPDNFQSRRPNTSFCFLDIRSPGLGDTAMYLCATSSPLGSRQNSNQPQHFGDGTRLSIL.

The rearrangement uses TRBV5-1 and TRBJ2-5; TCRdb proposes TRBD2, but this gene call is untestable without DNA. The CDR3 is made up of 15 amino acids. Germline V gene sequence: CDR1 SGHRS, CDR2 YFSETQ. The CDR3 sequence: CASSTSGSPQETQYF.

The V and J genes are TRBV5-6 and TRBJ2-5. The CDR3 sequence is 14 residues long. The germline V gene has CDR1 SGHDT and CDR2 YYEEEE. The CDR3 reads CASSLERFGETQYF.

V usage is TRBV19 and J usage is TRBJ2-1; TCRdb gives TRBD1 as the D gene, but with no DNA this cannot be confirmed. The CDR3 length is 15 residues. CDR1 is LNHDA, CDR2 SQIVND, per germline (reference sequence). CDR3 sequence reads: CASSQQGLSYNEQFF.

The chain carries TRBV5-1 and TRBJ2-5. The germline CDR1 and CDR2 sequences are SGHRS and YFSETQ. The CDR3 consists of 15 residues. This CDR3 reads CASSFIWGYQETQYF.

The gene calls are TRBV19 and TRBJ1-2. CDR1 is LNHDA and CDR2 is SQIVND in the germline V gene (reference sequence). The CDR3 sequence is 11 residues long. This CDR3 is CASLGNYGYTF.

This rearrangement joins TRBV27 to TRBJ2-7. From germline, CDR1 is MNHEY and CDR2 SMNVEV (reference sequence). CDR3 length: 13 amino acids. CDR3 sequence: CASSFRGLHEQYF.

The V call is TRBV5-1, the J call TRBJ2-5; absent DNA, TCRdb's TRBD2 call cannot be checked. The CDR3 length is 16 residues. Germline V CDR1 and CDR2: SGHRS, YFSETQ. The CDR3 is CASSSPPVGHQETQYF. The whole variable domain, filled in from reference TRBV5-1 and TRBJ2-5, reads KAGVTQTPRYLIKTRGQQVTLSCSPISGHRSVSWYQQTPGQGLQFLFEYFSETQRNKGNFPGRFSGRQFSNSRSEMNVSTLELGDSALYLCASSSPPVGHQETQYFGPGTRLLVL.

The chain combines TRBV5-1 with TRBJ2-1. The CDR3 loop spans 17 amino acids. CDR1 is SGHRS, CDR2 YFSETQ, per germline. The CDR3 sequence: CASSSAWTPSSYNEQFF.

The genes are TRBV19 and TRBJ1-2. CDR1 and CDR2 from the germline V gene are LNHDA and SQIVND (reference sequence). The CDR3 has 15 residues. This CDR3 is CASSGNVGANYGYTF.

The rearrangement uses TRBV11-3 and TRBJ2-1. The CDR3 consists of 13 residues. Germline V CDR1 and CDR2: SGHNT, YENEEA. The CDR3 protein is CASSSPDFNEQFF. The full variable domain, in which reference TRBV11-3 and TRBJ2-1 provide the parts outside the CDR3, is EAGVVQSPRYKIIEKKQPVAFWCNPISGHNTLYWYLQNLGQGPELLIRYENEEAVDDSQLPKDRFSAERLKGVDSTLKIQPAELGDSAVYLCASSSPDFNEQFFGPGTRLTVL.

The CDR3 protein is CSVEGRETGGTDTQYF. The chain carries TRBV29-1 and TRBJ2-3; TCRdb outputs TRBD1, but without DNA this stays unchecked. This CDR3 has 16 amino acids. In germline, CDR1 is SQVTM, CDR2 ANQGSEA.

The chain uses TRBV20-1 and TRBJ1-4. The CDR3 sequence is 14 residues long. The germline CDR1 and CDR2 sequences are DFQATT and SNEGSKA (reference sequence). The CDR3 region is CSARGGTTDEKLFF.

The chain recombines TRBV4-2 with TRBJ1-4; there is no DNA to check the TCRdb D call of TRBD1. This CDR3 comprises 16 residues. Germline lookup yields CDR1 LGHNA and CDR2 YNFKEQ. Here the CDR3 reads CASSQGLTGLDEKLFF.

The chain combines TRBV3-1 with TRBJ1-6. Germline V gene data show CDR1 as LGHDT and CDR2 as YNNKEL (reference sequence). This CDR3 contains 14 residues. The CDR3 here is CASSQLNYNSPLHF.

The chain carries TRBV20-1 and TRBJ2-1; TCRdb proposes TRBD2, but this gene call is untestable without DNA. CDR1 and CDR2 (germline): DFQATT, SNEGSKA (reference sequence). CDR3 length: 14 amino acids. The CDR3 protein is CSATTSGRAHEQFF.